Included here is one T cell receptor beta chain sequence, with context. This record comes from a study of blood T cell repertoires in COVID-19. Overall study: Sample material is recorded as cDNA or gDNA derived from T cells, B-cell-depleted T cells, or PBMCs.

The CDR3 extends over 17 amino acids. The germline V and J ends were trimmed by 5 bases and 0 bases, with 18 bases remaining between them. Germline V gives CDR1 SGHVS, CDR2 FQNEAQ. The authors' processing: Reference gene primer amplification yielded estimated nucleated cell counts. This table comes from immunoSEQ multiplex PCR, and its TCRdb copy is limited to in-frame clones, with some not included. The DNA gave D and trimming, while V, J and clone size come from that table. In the table there are some 260,000 clones, around 88% of which are singletons. Those enrolled in Seattle joined during active infection and were followed longitudinally afterward.

The sequenced material came from peripheral blood. The sequence was collected from a woman aged 25 to 45 with COVID-19, enrolled during active disease. This chain connects TRBV7-8 to TRBJ2-3, with a tentative D call TRBD2 (5 bases). The CDR3 region is CASSANPRDTSTDTQYF. CDR3 coding DNA: TGTGCCAGCAGCGCCAACCCTCGGGATACTAGCACAGATACGCAGTATTTT. The full variable domain, its missing parts supplied by reference TRBV7-8 and TRBJ2-3, is GAGVSQSPRYKVAKRGQDVALRCDPISGHVSLFWYQQALGQGPEFLTYFQNEAQLDKSGLPSDRFFAERPEGSVSTLKIQRTQQEDSAVYLCASSANPRDTSTDTQYFGPGTRLTVL.